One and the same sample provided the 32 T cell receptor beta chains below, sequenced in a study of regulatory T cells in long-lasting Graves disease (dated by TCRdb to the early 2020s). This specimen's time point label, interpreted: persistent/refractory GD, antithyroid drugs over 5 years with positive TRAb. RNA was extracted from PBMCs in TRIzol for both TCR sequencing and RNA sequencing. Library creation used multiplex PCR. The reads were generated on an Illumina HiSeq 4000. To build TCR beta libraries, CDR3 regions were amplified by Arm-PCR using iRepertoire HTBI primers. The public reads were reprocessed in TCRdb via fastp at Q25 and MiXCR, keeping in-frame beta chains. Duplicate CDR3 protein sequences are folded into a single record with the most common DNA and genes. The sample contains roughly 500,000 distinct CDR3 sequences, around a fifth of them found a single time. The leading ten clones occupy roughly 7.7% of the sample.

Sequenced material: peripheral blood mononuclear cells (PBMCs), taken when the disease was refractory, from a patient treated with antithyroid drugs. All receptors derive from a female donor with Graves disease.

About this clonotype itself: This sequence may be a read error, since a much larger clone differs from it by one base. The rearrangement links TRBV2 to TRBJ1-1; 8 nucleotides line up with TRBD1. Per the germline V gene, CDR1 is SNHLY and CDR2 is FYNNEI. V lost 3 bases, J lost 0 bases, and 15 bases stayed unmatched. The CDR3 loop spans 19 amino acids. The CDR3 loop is CASSECWTGNAQMNTEAFF. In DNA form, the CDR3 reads TGTGCCAGCAGTGAGTGCTGGACAGGGAACGCCCAGATGAACACTGAAGCTTTCTTT. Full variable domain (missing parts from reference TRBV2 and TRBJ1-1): EPEVTQTPSHQVTQMGQEVILRCVPISNHLYFYWYRQILGQKVEFLVSFYNNEISEKSEIFDDQFSVERPDGSNFTLKIRSTKLEDSAMYFCASSECWTGNAQMNTEAFFGQGTRLTVV.

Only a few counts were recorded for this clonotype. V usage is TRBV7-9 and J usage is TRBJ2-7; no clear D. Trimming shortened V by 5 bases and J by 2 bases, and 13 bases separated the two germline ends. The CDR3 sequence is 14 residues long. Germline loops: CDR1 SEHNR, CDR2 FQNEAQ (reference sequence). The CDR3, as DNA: TGTGCCAGCAGCACACAACTAAACACCTACGAGCAGTACTTC. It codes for CASSTQLNTYEQYF.

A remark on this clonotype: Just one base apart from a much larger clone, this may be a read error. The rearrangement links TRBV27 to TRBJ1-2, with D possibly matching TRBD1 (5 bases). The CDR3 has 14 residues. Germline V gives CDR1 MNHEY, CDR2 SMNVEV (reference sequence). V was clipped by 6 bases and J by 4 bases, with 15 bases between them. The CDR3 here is CASRTAGDSYGYTF. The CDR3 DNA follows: TGTGCCAGCAGGACCGCGGGGGATAGCTATGGCTACACCTTC.

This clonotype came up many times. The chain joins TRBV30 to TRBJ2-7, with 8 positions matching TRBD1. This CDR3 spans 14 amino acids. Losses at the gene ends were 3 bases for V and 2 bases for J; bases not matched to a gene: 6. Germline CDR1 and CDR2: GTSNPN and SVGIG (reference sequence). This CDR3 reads CAWRRGQGAYEQYF. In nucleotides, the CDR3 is TGTGCCTGGAGGCGAGGACAGGGCGCCTACGAGCAGTACTTC.

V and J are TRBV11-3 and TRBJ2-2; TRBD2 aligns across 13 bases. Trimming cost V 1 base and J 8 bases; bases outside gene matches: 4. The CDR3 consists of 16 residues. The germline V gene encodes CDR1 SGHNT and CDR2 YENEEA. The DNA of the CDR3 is TGTGCCAGCAGCTTAGGGGGACTAGCGGGGCCGGGGGAGCTGTTTTTT. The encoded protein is CASSLGGLAGPGELFF.

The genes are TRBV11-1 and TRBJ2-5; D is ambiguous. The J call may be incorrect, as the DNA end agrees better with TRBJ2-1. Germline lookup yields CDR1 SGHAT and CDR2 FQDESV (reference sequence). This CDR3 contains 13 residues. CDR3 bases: TGTGCCAGCAGCTTAGCAGTGGGTTGGGAGCAGTTCTTC. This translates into CASSLAVGWEQFF.

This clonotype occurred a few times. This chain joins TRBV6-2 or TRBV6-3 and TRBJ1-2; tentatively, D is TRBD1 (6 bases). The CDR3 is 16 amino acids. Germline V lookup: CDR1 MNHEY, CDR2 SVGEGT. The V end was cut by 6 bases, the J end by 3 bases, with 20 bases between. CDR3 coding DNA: TGTGCCAGCAGACCCCACGACAGGTCCCAAGACTATGGCTACACCTTC. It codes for CASRPHDRSQDYGYTF.

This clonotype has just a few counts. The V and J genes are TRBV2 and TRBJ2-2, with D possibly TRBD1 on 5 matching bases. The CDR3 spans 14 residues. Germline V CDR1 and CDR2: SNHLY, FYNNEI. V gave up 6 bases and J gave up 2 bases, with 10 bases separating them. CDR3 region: CASSGDRNTGELFF. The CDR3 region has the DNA TGTGCCAGCAGCGGTGACAGAAACACCGGGGAGCTGTTTTTT.

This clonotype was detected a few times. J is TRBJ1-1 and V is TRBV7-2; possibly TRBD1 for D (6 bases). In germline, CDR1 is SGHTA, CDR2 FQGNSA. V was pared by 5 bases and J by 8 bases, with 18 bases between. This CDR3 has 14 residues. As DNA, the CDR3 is TGTGCCAGCAGCCTCGTACAGGGTTGGGACGAAGCTTTCTTT. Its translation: CASSLVQGWDEAFF.

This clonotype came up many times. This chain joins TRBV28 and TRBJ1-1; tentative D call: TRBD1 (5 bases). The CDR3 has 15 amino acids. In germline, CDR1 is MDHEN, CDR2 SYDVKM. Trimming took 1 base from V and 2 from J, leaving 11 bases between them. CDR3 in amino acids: CASSLSGGLNTEAFF. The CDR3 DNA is TGTGCCAGCAGTTTATCGGGGGGTCTTAACACTGAAGCTTTCTTT.

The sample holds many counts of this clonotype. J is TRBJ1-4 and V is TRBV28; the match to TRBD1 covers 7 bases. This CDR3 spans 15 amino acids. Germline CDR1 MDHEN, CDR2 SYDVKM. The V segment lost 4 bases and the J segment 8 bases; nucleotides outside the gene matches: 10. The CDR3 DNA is TGTGCCAGCAGTTCCGGGACAGCCGCCGGGGAAAAACTGTTTTTT. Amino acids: CASSSGTAAGEKLFF.

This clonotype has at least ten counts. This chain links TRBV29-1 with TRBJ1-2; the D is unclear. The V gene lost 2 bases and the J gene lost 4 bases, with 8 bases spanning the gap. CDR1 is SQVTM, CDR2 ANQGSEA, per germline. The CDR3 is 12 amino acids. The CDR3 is CSVERGSYGYTF. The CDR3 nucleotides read TGCAGCGTTGAACGGGGTTCCTATGGCTACACCTTC. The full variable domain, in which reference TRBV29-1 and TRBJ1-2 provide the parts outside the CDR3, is SAVISQKPSRDICQRGTSLTIQCQVDSQVTMMFWYRQQPGQSLTLIATANQGSEATYESGFVIDKFPISRPNLTFSTLTVSNMSPEDSSIYLCSVERGSYGYTFGSGTRLTVV.

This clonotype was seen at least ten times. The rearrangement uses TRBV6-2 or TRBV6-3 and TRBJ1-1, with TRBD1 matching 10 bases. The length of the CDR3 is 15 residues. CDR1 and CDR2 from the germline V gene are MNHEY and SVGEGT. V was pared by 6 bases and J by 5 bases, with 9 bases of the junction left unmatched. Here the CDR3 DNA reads TGTGCCAGCAGCCCGGGACAGGGGAAGGGGACTGAAGCTTTCTTT. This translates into CASSPGQGKGTEAFF.

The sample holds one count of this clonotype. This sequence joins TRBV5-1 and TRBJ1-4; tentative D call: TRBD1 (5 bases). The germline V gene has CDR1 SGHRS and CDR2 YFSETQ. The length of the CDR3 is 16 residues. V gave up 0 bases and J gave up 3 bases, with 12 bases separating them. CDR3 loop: CASSLVAGRPNEKLFF. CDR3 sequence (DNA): TGCGCCAGCAGCTTGGTTGCAGGGAGGCCTAATGAAAAACTGTTTTTT.

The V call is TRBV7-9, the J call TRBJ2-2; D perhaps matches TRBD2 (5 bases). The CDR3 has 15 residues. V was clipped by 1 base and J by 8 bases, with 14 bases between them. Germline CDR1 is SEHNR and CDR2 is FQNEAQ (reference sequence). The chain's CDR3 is CASSLGELLSGELFF. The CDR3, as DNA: TGTGCCAGCAGCTTAGGGGAGTTGCTATCGGGGGAGCTGTTTTTT.

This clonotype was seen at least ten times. CDR3 nucleotides: TGTGCCAGAACGCGGACGGTGAACACTGAAGCTTTCTTT. Residues: CARTRTVNTEAFF. This sequence joins TRBV24-1 and TRBJ1-1, with no clear D. The CDR3 covers 13 residues. Germline CDR1 KGHDR, CDR2 SFDVKD. V lost 11 bases to trimming and J lost 0 bases, with 12 bases between them.

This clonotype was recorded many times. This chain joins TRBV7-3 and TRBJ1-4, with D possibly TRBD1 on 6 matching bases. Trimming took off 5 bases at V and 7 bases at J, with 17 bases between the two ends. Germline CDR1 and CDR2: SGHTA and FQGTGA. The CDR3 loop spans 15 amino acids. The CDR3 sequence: CASSLRGAPSEKLFF. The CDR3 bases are TGTGCCAGCAGCCTAAGGGGGGCGCCAAGTGAAAAACTGTTTTTT.

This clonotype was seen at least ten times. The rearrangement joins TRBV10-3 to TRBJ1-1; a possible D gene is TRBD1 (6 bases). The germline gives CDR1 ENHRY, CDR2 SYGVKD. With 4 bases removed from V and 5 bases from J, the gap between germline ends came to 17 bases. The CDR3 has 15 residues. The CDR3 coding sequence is TGTGCCATCAGTGGTTTAGGACAGAGAGGGACTGAAGCTTTCTTT. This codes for CAISGLGQRGTEAFF.

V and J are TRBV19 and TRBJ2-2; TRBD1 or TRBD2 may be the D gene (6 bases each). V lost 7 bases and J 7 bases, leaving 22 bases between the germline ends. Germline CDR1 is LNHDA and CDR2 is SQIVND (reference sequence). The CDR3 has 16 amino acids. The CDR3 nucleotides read TGTGCCAGTAATGATCTGGGGGGCTTTAGGTTCGGGGAGCTGTTTTTT. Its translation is CASNDLGGFRFGELFF.

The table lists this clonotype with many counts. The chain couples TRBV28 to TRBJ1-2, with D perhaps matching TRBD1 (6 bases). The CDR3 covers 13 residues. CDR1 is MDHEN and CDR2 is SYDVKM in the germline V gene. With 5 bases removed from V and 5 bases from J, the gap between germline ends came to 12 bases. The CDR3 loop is CASSVTGSYGYTF. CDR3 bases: TGTGCCAGCAGTGTAACAGGGTCTTATGGCTACACCTTC.

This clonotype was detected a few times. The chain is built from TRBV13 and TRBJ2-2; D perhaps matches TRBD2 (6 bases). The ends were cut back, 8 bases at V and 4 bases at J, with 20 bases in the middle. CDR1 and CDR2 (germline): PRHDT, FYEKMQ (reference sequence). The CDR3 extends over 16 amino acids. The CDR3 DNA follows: TGTGCCAGCGGATTCGTGGTCGGGAGAGGCACCGGGGAGCTGTTTTTT. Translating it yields CASGFVVGRGTGELFF.

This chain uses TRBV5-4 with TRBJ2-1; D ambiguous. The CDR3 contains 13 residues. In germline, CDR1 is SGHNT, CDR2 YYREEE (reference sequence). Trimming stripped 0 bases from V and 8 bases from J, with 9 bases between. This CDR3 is CASSLGQPDEQFF. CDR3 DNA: TGTGCCAGCAGCTTGGGACAACCGGATGAGCAGTTCTTC.

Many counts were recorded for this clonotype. The CDR3 sequence: CSARDDPSYEQYF. The CDR3 DNA follows: TGCAGTGCTAGAGATGATCCCTCCTACGAGCAGTACTTC. V usage is TRBV20-1 and J usage is TRBJ2-7; no definite D call. The CDR3 totals 13 residues. CDR1 and CDR2 (germline): DFQATT, SNEGSKA (reference sequence). Trimming stripped 0 bases from V and 0 bases from J, with 6 bases between.

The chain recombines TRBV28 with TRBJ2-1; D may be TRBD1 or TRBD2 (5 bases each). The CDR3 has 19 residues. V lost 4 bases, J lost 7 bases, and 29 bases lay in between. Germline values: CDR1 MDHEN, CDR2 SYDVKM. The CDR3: CASSSISVPGRVLTNEQFF. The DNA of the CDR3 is TGTGCCAGCAGTTCCATTAGCGTACCGGGCAGGGTTCTTACGAATGAGCAGTTCTTC.

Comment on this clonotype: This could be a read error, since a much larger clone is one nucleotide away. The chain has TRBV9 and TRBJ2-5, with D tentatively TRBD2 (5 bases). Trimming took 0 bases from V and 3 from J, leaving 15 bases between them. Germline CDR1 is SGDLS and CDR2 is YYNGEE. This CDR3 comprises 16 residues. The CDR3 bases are TGTGCCAGCAGCGTAGATGCGCAGGAGGATGAAGAGACCCAGTACTTC. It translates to CASSVDAQEDEETQYF.

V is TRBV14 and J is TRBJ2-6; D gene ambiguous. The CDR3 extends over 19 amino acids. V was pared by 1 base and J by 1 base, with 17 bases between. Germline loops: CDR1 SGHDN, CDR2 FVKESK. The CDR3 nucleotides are TGTGCCAGCAGCCAAGGGTTAGAGGCAGCTGGGTCTGGGGCCAACGTCCTGACTTTC. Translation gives CASSQGLEAAGSGANVLTF.

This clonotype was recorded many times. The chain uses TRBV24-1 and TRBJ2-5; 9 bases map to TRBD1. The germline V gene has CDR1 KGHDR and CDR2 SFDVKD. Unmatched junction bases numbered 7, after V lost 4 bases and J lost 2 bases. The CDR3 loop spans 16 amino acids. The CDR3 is CATSDPLDRGQETQYF. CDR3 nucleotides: TGTGCCACCAGTGACCCCCTGGACAGGGGACAAGAGACCCAGTACTTC.

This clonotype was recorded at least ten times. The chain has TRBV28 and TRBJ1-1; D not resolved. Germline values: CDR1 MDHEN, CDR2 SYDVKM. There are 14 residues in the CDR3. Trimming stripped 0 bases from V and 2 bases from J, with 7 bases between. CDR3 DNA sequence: TGTGCCAGCAGTTTATGGGGAGAAAACACTGAAGCTTTCTTT. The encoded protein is CASSLWGENTEAFF. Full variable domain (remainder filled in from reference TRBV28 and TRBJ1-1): DVKVTQSSRYLVKRTGEKVFLECVQDMDHENMFWYRQDPGLGLRLIYFSYDVKMKEKGDIPEGYSVSREKKERFSLILESASTNQTSMYLCASSLWGENTEAFFGQGTRLTVV.

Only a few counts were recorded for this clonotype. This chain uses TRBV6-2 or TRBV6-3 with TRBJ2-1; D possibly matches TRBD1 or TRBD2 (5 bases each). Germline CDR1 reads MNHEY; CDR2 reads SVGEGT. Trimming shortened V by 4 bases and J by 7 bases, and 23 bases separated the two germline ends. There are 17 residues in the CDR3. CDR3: CASSSFPSGSRGNEQFF. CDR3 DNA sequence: TGTGCCAGCAGTTCCTTCCCTTCCGGGTCGAGGGGTAATGAGCAGTTCTTC.

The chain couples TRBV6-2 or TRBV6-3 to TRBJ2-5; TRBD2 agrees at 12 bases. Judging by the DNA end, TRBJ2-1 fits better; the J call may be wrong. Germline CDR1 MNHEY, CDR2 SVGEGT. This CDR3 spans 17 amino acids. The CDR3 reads CASSYSKTSGSLNEQFF. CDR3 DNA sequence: TGTGCCAGCAGTTACTCTAAGACTAGCGGGAGTTTAAATGAGCAGTTCTTC.

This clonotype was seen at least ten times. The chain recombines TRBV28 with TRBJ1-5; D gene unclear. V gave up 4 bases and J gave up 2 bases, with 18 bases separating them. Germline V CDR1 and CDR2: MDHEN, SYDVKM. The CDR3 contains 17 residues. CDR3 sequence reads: CASSWVRWGGGNQPQHF. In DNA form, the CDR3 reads TGTGCCAGCAGTTGGGTAAGGTGGGGTGGGGGCAATCAGCCCCAGCATTTT.

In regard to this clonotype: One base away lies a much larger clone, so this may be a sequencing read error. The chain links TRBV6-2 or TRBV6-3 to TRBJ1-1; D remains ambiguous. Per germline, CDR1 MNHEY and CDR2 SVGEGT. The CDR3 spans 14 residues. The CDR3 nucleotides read TGTGCCAGCAGTTACACCCGGACGCACACTGGAGCTTTCTTT. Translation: CASSYTRTHTGAFF.